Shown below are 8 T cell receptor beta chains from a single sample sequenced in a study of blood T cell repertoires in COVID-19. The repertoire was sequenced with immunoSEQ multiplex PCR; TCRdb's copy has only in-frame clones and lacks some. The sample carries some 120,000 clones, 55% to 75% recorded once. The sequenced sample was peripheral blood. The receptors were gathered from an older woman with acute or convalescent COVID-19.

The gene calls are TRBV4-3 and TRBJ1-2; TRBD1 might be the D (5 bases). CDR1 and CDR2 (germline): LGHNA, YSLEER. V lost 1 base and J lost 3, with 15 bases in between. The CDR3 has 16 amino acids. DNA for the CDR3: TGCGCCAGCAGCCAAGCGTATGGGGCGTTGGACTATGGCTACACCTTC. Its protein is CASSQAYGALDYGYTF.

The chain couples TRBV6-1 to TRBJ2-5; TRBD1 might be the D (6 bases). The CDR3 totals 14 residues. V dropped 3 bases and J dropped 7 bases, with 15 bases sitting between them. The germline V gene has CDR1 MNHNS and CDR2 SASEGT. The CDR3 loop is CASSEVGPRGTQYF. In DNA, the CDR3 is TGTGCCAGCAGTGAGGTTGGGCCCAGGGGGACCCAGTACTTC.

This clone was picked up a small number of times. DNA for the CDR3: TGTGCCAGCAGCGTATCGGGAAGAACCGAAGCTTTCTTT. Its protein product is CASSVSGRTEAFF. V is TRBV9 and J is TRBJ1-1; D ambiguous. The length of the CDR3 is 13 residues. The germline gives CDR1 SGDLS, CDR2 YYNGEE. V was cut by 1 base and J by 8 bases, with 12 bases left in between.

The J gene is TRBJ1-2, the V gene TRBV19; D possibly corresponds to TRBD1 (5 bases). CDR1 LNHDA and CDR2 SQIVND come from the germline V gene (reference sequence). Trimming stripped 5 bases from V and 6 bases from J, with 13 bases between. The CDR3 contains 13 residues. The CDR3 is CASSAQGIDGYTF. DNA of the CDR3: TGTGCCAGTAGTGCTCAGGGTATTGATGGCTACACCTTC.

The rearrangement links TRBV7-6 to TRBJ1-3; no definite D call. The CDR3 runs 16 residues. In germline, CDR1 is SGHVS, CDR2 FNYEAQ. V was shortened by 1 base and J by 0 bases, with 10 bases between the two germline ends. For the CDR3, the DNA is TGTGCCAGCAGCTTAGAGGACGGACTCTCTGGAAACACCATATATTTT. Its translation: CASSLEDGLSGNTIYF.

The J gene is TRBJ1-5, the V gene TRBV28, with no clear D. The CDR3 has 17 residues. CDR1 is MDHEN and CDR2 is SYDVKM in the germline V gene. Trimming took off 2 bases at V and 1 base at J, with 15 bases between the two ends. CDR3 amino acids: CASSLHGGGLSNQPQHF. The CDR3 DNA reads TGTGCCAGCAGTTTACATGGTGGAGGGTTAAGCAATCAGCCCCAGCATTTT.

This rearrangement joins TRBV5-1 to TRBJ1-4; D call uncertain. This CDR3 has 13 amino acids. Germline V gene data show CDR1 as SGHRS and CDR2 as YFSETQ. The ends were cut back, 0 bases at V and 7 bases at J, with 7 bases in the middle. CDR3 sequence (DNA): TGCGCCAGCAGCTTGGGCGCTGCTGAAAAACTGTTTTTT. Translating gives CASSLGAAEKLFF.

CDR3 nucleotide sequence: TGTGCCAGCAGCCAAGACAGGACACAGCAAGAGACCCAGTACTTC. As protein: CASSQDRTQQETQYF. The V call is TRBV14, the J call TRBJ2-5; D is perhaps TRBD1 (5 bases). V lost 0 bases and J lost 2, with 10 bases in between. The germline V gene has CDR1 SGHDN and CDR2 FVKESK. The CDR3 has 15 amino acids.